The source of this TCR beta chain is a study of CD8+CD57+ T cells in acquired aplastic anemia. The overall study: The study obtained an average of 3.2 ug of DNA from sorted CD4+ and CD8+ cells.

Genomic DNA constituted the template upon which TCR beta VDJ and CDR3 profiling was performed. In TCRdb, the reads were re-called with MiXCR into one record per CDR3 protein. The data show 160,000 or so distinct CDR3 sequences, 45% to 55% seen once. This clonotype was detected ten times or more. The patients chosen for sequencing had shown expansion of CD8+CD57+ cells (detected by flow cytometry). Every one of the patients had aplastic anemia (severe, acquired). The CDR3 totals 14 residues. With 5 bases removed from V and 8 bases from J, the gap between germline ends came to 15 bases. Germline V gene data show CDR1 as LNHDA and CDR2 as SQIVND (reference sequence).

Sequenced: sorted CD4+, CD8+, or CD8+CD57+ T cells (not recorded which) from PBMCs. The chain couples TRBV19 to TRBJ1-4; the D gene is possibly TRBD1 (5 bases). The source is a human donor with aplastic anemia. CDR3 in amino acids: CASSSGRFGEKLFF. The DNA for the CDR3 is TGTGCCAGTAGTTCGGGACGCTTCGGGGAAAAACTGTTTTTT.